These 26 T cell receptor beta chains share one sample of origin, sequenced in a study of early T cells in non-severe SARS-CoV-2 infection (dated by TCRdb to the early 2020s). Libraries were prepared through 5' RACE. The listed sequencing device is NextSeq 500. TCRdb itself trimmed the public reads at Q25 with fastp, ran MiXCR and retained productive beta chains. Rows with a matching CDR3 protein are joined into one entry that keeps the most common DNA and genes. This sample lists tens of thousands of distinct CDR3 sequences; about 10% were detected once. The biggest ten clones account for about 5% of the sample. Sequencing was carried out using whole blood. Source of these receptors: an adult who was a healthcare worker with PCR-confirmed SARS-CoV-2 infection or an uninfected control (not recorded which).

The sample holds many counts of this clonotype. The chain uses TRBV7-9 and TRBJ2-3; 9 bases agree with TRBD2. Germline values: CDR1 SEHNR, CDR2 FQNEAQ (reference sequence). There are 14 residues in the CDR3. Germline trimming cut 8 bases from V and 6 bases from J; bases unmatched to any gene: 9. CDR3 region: CASVTAGGSDTQYF. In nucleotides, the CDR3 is TGTGCCAGCGTCACGGCGGGAGGGTCGGATACGCAGTATTTT.

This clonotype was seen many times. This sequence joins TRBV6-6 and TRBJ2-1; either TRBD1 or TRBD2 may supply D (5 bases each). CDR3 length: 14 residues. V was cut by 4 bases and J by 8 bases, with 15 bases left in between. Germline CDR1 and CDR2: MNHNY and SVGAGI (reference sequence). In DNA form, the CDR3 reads TGTGCCAGCAGTTCTCACGACTGGGACGATGAGCAGTTCTTC. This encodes CASSSHDWDDEQFF.

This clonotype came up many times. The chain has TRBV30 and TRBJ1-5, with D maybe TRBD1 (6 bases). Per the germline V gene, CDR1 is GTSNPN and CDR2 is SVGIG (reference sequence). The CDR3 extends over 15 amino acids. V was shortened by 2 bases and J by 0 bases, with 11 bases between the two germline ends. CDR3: CAWSIQGNSNQPQHF. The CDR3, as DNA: TGTGCCTGGAGTATACAGGGTAATAGCAATCAGCCCCAGCATTTT.

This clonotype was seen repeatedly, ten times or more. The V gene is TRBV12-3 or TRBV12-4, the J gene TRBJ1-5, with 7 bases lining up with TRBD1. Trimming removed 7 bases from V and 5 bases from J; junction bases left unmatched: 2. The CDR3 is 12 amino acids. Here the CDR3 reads CASTQGDQPQHF. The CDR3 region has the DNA TGTGCCAGCACCCAGGGGGATCAGCCCCAGCATTTT.

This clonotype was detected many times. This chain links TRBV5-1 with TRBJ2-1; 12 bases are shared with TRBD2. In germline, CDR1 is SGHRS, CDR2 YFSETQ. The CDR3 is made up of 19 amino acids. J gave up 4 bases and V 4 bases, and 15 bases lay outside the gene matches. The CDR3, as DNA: TGCGCCAGCAGCCCGACCTCTCCTGATCTAGCGGGAGGGTACAATGAGCAGTTCTTC. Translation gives CASSPTSPDLAGGYNEQFF.

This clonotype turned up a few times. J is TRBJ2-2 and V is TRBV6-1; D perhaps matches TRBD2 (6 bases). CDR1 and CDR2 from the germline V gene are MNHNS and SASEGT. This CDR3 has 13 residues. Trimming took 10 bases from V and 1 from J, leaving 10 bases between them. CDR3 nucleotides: TGTGCCACCACGGAGGGGAACACCGGGGAGCTGTTTTTT. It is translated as CATTEGNTGELFF.

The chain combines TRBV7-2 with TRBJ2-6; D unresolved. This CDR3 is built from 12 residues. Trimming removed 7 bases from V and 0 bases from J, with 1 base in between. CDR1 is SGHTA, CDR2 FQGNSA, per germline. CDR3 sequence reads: CASTSGANVLTF. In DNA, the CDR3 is TGTGCCAGCACCTCTGGGGCCAACGTCCTGACTTTC.

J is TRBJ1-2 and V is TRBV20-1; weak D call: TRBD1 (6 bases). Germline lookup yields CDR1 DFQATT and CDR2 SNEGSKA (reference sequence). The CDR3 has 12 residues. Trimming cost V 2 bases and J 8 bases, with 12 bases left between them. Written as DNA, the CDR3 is TGCAGTGCTAGAAAGGCAGGGGACGGCTACACCTTC. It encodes CSARKAGDGYTF.

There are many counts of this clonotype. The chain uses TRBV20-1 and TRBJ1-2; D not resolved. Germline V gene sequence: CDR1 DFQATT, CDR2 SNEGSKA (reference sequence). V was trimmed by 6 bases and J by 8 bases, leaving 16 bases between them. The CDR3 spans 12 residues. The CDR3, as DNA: TGCAGTGCCGTCCGGGGTTTTGGAGGCTACACCTTC. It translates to CSAVRGFGGYTF.

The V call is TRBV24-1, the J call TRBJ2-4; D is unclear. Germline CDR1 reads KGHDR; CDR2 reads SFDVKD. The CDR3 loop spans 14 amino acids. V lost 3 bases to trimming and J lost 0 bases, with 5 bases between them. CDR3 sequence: CATSDKIAKNIQYF. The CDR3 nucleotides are TGTGCCACCAGTGATAAGATAGCCAAAAACATTCAGTACTTC.

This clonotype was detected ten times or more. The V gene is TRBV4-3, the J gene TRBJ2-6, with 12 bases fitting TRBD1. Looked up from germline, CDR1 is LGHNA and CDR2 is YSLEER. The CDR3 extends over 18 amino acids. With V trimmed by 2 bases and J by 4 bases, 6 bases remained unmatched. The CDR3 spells CASSQWDRGRRGANVLTF. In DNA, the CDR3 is TGCGCCAGCAGCCAATGGGACAGGGGGCGCCGGGGGGCCAACGTCCTGACTTTC.

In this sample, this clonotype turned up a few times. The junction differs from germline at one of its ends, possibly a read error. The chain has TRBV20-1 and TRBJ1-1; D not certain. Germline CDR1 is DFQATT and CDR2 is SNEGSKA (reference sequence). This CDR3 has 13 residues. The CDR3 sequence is CSARKEPNTEAFF. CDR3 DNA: TGCAGTGCTCGAAAGGAGCCAAACACTGAAGCCTTCTTT.

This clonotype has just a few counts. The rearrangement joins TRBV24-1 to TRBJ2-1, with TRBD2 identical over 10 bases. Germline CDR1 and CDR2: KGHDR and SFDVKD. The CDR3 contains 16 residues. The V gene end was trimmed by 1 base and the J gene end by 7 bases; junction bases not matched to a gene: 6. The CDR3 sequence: CATSDFRASGSNEQFF. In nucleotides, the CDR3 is TGTGCCACCAGTGATTTCCGGGCTAGCGGGAGTAATGAGCAGTTCTTC.

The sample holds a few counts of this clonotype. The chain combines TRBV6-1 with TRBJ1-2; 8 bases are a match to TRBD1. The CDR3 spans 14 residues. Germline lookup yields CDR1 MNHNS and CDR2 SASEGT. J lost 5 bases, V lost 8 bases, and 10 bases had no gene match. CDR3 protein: CASHRGQASYGYTF. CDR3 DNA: TGTGCCAGCCACCGGGGACAGGCGAGTTATGGCTACACCTTC.

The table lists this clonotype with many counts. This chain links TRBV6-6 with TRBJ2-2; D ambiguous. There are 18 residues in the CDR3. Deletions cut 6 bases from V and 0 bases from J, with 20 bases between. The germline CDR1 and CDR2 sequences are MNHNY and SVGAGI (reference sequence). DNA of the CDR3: TGTGCCAGCAGGGATGCGATGATGTCCAGACCGAACACCGGGGAGCTGTTTTTT. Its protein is CASRDAMMSRPNTGELFF.

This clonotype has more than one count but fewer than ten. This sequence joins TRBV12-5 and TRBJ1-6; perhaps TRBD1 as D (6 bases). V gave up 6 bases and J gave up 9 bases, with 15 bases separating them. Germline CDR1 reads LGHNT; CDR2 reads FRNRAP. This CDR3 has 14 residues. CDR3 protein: CASGLQGSSSPLHF. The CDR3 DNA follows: TGTGCTAGTGGACTACAGGGATCGAGTTCACCCCTCCACTTT.

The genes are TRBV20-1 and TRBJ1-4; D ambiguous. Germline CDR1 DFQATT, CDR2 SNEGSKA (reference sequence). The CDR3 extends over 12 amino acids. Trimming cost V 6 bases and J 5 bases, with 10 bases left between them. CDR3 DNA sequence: TGCAGTGCAGGACGCCTGAATGAAAAACTGTTTTTT. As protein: CSAGRLNEKLFF.

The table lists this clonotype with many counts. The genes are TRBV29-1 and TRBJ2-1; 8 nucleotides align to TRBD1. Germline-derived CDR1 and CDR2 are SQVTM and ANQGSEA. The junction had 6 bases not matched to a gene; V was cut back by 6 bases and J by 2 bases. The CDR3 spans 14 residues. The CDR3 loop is CSVQGASTYNEQFF. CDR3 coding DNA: TGCAGCGTCCAGGGGGCTTCAACCTACAATGAGCAGTTCTTC.

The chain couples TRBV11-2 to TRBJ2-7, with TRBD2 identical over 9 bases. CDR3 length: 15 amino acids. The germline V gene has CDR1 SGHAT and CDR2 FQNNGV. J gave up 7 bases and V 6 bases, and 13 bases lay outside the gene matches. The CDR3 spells CASRYVGRGGYEQYF. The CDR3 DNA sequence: TGTGCCAGCAGATACGTTGGGCGGGGGGGTTATGAGCAGTACTTC.

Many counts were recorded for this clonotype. CDR3 in amino acids: CAISEDGRSTGELFF. The CDR3 bases are TGTGCCATCAGTGAGGACGGGAGAAGTACCGGGGAGCTGTTTTTT. The chain links TRBV10-3 to TRBJ2-2; weak D call: TRBD2 (6 bases). This CDR3 has 15 residues. CDR1 is ENHRY and CDR2 is SYGVKD in the germline V gene. V lost 2 bases and J lost 5, with 12 bases in between.

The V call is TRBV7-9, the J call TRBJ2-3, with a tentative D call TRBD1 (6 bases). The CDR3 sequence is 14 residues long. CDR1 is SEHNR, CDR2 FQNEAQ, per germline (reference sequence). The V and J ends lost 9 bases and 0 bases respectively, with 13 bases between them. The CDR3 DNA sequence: TGTGCCAGGGGGGCGCCCCTTAGCACAGATACGCAGTATTTT. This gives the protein CARGAPLSTDTQYF.

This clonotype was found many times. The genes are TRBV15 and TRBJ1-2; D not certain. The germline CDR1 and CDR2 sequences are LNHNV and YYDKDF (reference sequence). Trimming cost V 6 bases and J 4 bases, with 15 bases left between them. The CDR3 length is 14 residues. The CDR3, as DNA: TGTGCCACCAGAGATGGCGCTGATCCCTATGGCTACACCTTC. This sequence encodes CATRDGADPYGYTF.

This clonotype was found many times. CDR3 in DNA: TGTGCCAGCAGCCCGCTTCGGGGACAGGGGATTGGCGAGCAGTACTTC. It yields the protein CASSPLRGQGIGEQYF. This chain links TRBV11-2 with TRBJ2-7, with TRBD1 identical over 10 bases. Germline trimming cut 5 bases from V and 6 bases from J; bases unmatched to any gene: 13. Germline assignment: CDR1 SGHAT and CDR2 FQNNGV. This CDR3 region has 16 residues.

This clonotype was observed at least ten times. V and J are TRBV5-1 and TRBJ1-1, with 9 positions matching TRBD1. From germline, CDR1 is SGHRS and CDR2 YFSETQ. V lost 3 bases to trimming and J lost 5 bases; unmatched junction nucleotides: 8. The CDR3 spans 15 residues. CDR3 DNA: TGCGCCAGCAGCTCCGGGACAGGGCCGGGAACTGAAGCTTTCTTT. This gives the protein CASSSGTGPGTEAFF.

In DNA form, the CDR3 reads TGTGCCAGCAGTTATGGGAGGGGGGTATCCCCGGATACGCAGTATTTT. Protein sequence: CASSYGRGVSPDTQYF. The V gene is TRBV6-6, the J gene TRBJ2-3; TRBD2 is a possible D gene (7 bases). Germline V gives CDR1 MNHNY, CDR2 SVGAGI (reference sequence). This CDR3 comprises 16 residues. The V end was cut by 3 bases, the J end by 6 bases, with 19 bases between.

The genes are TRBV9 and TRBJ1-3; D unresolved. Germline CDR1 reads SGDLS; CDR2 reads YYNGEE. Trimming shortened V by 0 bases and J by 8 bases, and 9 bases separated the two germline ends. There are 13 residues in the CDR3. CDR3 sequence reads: CASSVGLGDTIYF. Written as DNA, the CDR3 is TGTGCCAGCAGCGTAGGGCTGGGCGACACCATATATTTT.